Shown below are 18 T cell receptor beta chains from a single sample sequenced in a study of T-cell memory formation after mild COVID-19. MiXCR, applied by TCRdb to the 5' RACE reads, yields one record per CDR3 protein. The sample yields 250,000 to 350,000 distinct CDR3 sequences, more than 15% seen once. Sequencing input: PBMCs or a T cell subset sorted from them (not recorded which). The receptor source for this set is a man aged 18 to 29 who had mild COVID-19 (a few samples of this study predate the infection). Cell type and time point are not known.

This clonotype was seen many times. CDR3 DNA: TGTGCCAGCAGTTACTCGTCTAGCGGGGGGCTCTCTCAAGAGACCCAGTACTTC. Its translation: CASSYSSSGGLSQETQYF. V usage is TRBV6-5 and J usage is TRBJ2-5; TRBD2 matches 11 bases. This CDR3 is 18 amino acids long. Germline V CDR1 and CDR2: MNHEY, SVGAGI. Unmatched junction bases numbered 8, after V lost 0 bases and J lost 2 bases.

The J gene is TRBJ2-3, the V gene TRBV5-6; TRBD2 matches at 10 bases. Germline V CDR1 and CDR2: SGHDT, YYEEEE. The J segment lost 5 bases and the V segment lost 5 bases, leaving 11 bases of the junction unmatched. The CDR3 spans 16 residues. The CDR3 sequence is CASRAQASGGIDTQYF. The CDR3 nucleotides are TGTGCCAGCAGAGCGCAGGCTAGCGGGGGTATAGATACGCAGTATTTT.

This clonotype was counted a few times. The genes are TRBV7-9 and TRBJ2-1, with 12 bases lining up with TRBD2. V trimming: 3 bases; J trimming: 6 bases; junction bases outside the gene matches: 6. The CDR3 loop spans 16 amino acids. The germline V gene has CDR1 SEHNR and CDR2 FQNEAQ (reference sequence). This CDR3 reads CASSFRTSGGSNEQFF. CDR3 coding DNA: TGTGCCAGCAGCTTTAGAACTAGCGGGGGGAGCAATGAGCAGTTCTTC.

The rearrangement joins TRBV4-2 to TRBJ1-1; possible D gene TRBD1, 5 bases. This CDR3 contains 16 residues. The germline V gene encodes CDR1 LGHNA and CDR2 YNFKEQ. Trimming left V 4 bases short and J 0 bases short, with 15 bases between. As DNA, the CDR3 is TGTGCCAGCAGCCTCCGGGGGGACCTCATGAACACTGAAGCTTTCTTT. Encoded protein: CASSLRGDLMNTEAFF.

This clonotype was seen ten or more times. CDR3 coding DNA: TGTGCCAGCAGACTCGGGGGGGGAAGCTCCTATAATTCACCCCTCCACTTT. It yields the protein CASRLGGGSSYNSPLHF. This chain joins TRBV28 and TRBJ1-6; D is perhaps TRBD1 (5 bases). The germline V gene encodes CDR1 MDHEN and CDR2 SYDVKM. Trimming left V 6 bases short and J 0 bases short, with 15 bases between. CDR3 length equals 17 residues.

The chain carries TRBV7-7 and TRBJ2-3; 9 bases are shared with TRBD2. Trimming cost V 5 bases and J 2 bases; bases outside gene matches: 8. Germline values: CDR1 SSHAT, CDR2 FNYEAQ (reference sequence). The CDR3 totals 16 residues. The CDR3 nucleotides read TGTGCCAGCAGCCCTGGGACTAGCAGCATCACAGATACGCAGTATTTT. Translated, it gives CASSPGTSSITDTQYF.

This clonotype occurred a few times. For the CDR3, the DNA is TGTGCCATCGGCCCTGGCGCGGGCAATCAGCCCCAGCATTTT. Its protein is CAIGPGAGNQPQHF. This chain links TRBV10-3 with TRBJ1-5, with D unclear. V dropped 8 bases and J dropped 2 bases, with 13 bases sitting between them. This CDR3 comprises 14 residues. CDR1 is ENHRY and CDR2 is SYGVKD in the germline V gene.

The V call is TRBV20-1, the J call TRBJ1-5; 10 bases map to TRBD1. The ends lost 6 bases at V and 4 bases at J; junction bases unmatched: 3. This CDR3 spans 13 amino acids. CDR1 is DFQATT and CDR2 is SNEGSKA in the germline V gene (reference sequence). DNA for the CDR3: TGCAGTGCCCAGGGACAGGGGAATCAGCCCCAGCATTTT. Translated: CSAQGQGNQPQHF.

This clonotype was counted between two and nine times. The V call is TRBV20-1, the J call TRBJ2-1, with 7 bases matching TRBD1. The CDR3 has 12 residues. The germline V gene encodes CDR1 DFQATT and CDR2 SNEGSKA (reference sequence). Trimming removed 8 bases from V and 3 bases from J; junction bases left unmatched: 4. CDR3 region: CSTDRVYNEQFF. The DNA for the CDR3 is TGCAGTACCGACAGGGTCTACAATGAGCAGTTCTTC.

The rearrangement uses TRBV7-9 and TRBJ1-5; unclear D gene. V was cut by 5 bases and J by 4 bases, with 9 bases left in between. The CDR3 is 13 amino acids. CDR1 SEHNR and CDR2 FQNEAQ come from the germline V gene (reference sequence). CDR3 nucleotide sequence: TGTGCCAGCAGCCCTCTCTCGAATCAGCCCCAGCATTTT. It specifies CASSPLSNQPQHF.

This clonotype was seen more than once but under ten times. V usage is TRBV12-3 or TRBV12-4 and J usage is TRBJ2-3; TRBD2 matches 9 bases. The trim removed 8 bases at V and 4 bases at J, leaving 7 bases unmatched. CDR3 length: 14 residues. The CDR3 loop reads CASLAGGSADTQYF. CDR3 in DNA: TGTGCCAGCTTGGCGGGGGGGTCCGCAGATACGCAGTATTTT.

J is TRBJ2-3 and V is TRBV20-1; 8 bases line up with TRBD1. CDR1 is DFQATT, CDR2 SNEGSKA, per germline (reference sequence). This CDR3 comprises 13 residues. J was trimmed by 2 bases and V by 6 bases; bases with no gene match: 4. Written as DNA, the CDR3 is TGCAGTGCAGAGGGACAGGCCACAGATACGCAGTATTTT. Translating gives CSAEGQATDTQYF.

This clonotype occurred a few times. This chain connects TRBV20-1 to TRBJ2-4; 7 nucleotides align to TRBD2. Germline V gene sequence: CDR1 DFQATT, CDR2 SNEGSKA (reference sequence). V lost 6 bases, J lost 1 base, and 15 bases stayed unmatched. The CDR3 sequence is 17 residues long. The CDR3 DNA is TGCAGTGCCGGACGGGGACTACCCCAGCCGGCCAAAAACATTCAGTACTTC. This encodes CSAGRGLPQPAKNIQYF.

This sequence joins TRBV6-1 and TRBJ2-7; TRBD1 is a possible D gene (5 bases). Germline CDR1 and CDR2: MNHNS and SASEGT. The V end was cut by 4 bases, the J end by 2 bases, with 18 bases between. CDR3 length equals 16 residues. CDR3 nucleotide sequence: TGTGCCAGCAGTGGGGGCCCTGGAACACCCCCCTACGAGCAGTACTTC. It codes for CASSGGPGTPPYEQYF.

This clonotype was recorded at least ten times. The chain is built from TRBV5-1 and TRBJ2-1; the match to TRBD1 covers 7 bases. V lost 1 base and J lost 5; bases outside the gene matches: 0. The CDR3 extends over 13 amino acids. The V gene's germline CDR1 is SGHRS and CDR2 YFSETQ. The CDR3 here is CASSLQGDNEQFF. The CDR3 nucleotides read TGCGCCAGCAGCTTGCAGGGGGACAATGAGCAGTTCTTC.

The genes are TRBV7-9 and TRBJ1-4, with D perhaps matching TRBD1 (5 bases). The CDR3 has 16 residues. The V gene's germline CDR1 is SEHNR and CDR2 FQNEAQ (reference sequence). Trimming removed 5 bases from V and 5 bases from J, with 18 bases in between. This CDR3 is CASSRTRGRGNEKLFF. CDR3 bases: TGTGCCAGCAGCCGCACAAGGGGACGGGGGAATGAAAAACTGTTTTTT. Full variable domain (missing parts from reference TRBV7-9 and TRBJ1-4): DTGVSQNPRHKITKRGQNVTFRCDPISEHNRLYWYRQTLGQGPEFLTYFQNEAQLEKSRLLSDRFSAERPKGSFSTLEIQRTEQGDSAMYLCASSRTRGRGNEKLFFGSGTQLSVL.

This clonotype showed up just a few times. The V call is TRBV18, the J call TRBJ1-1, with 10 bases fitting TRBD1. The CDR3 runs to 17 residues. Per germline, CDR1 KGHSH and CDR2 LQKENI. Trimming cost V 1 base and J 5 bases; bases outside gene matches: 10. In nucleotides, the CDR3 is TGTGCCAGCTCACCACGGGGACAGGGGACAGGTGGTACTGAAGCTTTCTTT. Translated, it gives CASSPRGQGTGGTEAFF.

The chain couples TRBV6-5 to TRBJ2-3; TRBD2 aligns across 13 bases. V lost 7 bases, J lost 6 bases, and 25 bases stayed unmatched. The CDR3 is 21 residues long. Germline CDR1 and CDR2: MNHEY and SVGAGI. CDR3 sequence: CASIPVPGLAGIRGGLDTQYF. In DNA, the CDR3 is TGTGCCAGCATCCCTGTCCCGGGACTAGCGGGAATCAGGGGGGGTCTGGATACGCAGTATTTT.